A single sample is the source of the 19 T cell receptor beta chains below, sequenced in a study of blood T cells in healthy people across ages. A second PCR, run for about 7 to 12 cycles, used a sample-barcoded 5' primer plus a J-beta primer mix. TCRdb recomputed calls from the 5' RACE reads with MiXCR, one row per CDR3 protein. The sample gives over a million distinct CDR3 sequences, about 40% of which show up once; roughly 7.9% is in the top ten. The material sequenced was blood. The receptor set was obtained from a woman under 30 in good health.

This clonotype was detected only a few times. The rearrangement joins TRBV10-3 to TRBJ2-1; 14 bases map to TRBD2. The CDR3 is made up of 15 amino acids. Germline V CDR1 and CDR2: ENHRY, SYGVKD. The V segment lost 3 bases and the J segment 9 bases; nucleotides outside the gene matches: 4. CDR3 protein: CAISDPGLAGAEQFF. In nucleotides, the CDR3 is TGTGCCATCAGTGACCCGGGACTAGCGGGAGCTGAGCAGTTCTTC.

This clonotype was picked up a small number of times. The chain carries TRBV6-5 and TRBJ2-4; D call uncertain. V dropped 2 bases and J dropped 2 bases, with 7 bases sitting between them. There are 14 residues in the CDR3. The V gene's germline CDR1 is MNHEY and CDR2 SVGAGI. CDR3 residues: CASSYIATKNIQYF. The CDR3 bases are TGTGCCAGCAGTTACATTGCAACCAAAAACATTCAGTACTTC.

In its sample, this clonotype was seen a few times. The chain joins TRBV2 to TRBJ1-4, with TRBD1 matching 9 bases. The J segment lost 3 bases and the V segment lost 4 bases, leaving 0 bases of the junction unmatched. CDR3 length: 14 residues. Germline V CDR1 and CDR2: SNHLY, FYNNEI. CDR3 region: CASSGTGANEKLFF. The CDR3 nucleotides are TGTGCCAGCAGTGGGACAGGGGCTAATGAAAAACTGTTTTTT.

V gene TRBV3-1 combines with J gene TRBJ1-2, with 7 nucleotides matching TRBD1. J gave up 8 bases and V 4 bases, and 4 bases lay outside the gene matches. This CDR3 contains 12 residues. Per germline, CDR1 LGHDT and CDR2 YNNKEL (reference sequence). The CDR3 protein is CASSPQGTGYTF. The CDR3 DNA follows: TGTGCCAGCAGCCCACAGGGGACCGGCTACACCTTC.

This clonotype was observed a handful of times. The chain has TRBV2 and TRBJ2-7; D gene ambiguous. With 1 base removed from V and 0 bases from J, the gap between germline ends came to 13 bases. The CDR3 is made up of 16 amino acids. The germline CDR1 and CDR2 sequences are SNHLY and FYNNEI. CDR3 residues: CASSEGGATVSYEQYF. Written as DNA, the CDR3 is TGTGCCAGCAGTGAAGGAGGAGCAACCGTCTCCTACGAGCAGTACTTC. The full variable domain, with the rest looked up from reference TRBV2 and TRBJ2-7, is EPEVTQTPSHQVTQMGQEVILRCVPISNHLYFYWYRQILGQKVEFLVSFYNNEISEKSEIFDDQFSVERPDGSNFTLKIRSTKLEDSAMYFCASSEGGATVSYEQYFGPGTRLTVT.

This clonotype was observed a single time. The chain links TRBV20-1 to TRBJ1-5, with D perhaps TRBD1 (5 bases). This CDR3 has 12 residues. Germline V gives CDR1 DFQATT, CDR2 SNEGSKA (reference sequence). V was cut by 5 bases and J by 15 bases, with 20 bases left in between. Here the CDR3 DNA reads TGCAGTGCTGGCTTGACAGTCGGGAGCAGGCATTTT. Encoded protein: CSAGLTVGSRHF.

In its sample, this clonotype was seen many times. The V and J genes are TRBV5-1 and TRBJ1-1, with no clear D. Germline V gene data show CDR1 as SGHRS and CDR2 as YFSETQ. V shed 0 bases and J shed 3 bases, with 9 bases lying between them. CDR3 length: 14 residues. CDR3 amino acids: CASSLEAKDTEAFF. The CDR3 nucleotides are TGCGCCAGCAGCTTGGAGGCTAAGGACACTGAAGCTTTCTTT. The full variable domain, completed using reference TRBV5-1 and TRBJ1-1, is KAGVTQTPRYLIKTRGQQVTLSCSPISGHRSVSWYQQTPGQGLQFLFEYFSETQRNKGNFPGRFSGRQFSNSRSEMNVSTLELGDSALYLCASSLEAKDTEAFFGQGTRLTVV.

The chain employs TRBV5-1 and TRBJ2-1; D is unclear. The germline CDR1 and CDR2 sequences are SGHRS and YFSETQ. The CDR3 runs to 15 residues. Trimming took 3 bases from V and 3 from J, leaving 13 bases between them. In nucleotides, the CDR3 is TGCGCCAGCAGCTCCCAAGGGAACCTCTACAATGAGCAGTTCTTC. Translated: CASSSQGNLYNEQFF.

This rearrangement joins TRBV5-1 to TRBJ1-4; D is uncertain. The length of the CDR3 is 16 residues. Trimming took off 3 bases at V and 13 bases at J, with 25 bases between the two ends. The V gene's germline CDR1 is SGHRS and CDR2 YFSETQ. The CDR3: CASSSSDGAGVEGLFF. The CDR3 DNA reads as TGCGCCAGCAGCTCATCGGACGGAGCTGGGGTCGAAGGACTGTTTTTT.

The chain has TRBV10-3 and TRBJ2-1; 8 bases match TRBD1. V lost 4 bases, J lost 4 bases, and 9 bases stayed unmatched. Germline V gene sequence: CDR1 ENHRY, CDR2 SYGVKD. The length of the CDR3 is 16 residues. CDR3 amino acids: CAISGGAQGDYNEQFF. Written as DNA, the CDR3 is TGTGCCATCAGTGGGGGGGCACAGGGGGATTACAATGAGCAGTTCTTC.

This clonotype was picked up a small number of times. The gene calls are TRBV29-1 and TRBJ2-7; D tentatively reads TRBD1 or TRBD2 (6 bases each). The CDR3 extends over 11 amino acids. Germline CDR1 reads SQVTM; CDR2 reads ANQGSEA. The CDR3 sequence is CSTGAGYEQYF. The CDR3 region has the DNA TGCAGTACGGGGGCAGGGTACGAGCAGTACTTC.

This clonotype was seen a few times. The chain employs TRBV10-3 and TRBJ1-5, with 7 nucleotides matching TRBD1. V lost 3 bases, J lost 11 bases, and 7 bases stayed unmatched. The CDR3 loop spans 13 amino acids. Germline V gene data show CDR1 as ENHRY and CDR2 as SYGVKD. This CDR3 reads CAISDVTGFSQHF. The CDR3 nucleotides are TGTGCCATCAGTGACGTGACAGGGTTCTCCCAGCATTTT.

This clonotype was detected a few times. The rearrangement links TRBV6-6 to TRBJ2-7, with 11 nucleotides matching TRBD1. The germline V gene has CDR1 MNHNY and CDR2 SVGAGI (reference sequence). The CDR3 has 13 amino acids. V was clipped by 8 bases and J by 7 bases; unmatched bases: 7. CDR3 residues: CASWTGGAGEQYF. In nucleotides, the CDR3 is TGTGCCAGCTGGACAGGGGGCGCGGGGGAGCAGTACTTC.

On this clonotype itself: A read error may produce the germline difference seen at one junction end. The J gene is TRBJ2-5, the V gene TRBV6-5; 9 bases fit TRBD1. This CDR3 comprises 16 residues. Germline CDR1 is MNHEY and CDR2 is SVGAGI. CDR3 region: CASSSRPGTGFYEQHF. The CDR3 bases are TGTGCCAGCAGTTCCAGACCCGGGACAGGGTTCTACGAGCAGCACTTC.

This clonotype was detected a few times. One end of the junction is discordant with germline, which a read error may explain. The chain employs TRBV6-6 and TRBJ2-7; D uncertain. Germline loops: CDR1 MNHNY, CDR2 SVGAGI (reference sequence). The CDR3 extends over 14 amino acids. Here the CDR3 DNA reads TGTGCCAGCAGTTACTCAGACGGTTCCTGCGAGCAGTACTTC. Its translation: CASSYSDGSCEQYF.

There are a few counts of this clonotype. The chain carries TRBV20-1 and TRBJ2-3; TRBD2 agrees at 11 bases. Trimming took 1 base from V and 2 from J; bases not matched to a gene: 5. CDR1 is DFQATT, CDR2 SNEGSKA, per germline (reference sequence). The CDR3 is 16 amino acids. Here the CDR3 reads CSARALLAGDTDTQYF. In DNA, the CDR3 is TGCAGTGCTAGAGCCCTACTAGCGGGAGACACAGATACGCAGTATTTT.

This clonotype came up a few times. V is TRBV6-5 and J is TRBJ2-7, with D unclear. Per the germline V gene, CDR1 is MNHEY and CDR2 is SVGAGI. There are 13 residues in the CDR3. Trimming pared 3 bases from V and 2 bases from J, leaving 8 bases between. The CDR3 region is CASSYRSAYEQYF. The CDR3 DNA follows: TGTGCCAGCAGTTATCGCTCAGCCTACGAGCAGTACTTC.

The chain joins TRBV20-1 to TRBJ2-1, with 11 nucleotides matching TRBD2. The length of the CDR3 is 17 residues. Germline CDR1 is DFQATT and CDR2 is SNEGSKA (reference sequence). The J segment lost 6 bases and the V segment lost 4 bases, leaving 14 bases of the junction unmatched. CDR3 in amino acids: CSATLAGVKGTCNEQFF. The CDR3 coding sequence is TGCAGTGCTACACTAGCGGGAGTTAAAGGGACCTGCAATGAGCAGTTCTTC.

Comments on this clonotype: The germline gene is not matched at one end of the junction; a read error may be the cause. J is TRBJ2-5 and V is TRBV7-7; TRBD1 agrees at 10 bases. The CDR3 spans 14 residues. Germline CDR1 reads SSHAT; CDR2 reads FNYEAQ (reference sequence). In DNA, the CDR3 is TGTGCTAGCAGCAAGACAGGGGGCAGAGAGACCCAGTACTTC. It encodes CASSKTGGRETQYF.